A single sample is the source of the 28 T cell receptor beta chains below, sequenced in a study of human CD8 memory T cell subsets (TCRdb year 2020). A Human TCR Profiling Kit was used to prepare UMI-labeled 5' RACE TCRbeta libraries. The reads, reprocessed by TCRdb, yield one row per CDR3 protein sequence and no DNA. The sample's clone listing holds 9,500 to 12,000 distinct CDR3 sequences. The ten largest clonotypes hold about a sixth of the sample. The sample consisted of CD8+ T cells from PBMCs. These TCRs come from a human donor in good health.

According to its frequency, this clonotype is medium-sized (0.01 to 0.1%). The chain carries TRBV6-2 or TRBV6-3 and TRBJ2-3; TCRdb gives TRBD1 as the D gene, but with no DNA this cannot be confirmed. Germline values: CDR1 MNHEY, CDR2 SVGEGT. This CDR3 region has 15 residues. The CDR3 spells CASSYSAGGTDTQYF.

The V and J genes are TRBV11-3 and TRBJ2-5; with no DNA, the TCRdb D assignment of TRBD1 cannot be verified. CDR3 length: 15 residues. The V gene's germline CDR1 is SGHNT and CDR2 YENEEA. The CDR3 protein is CASSVPGSRWETQYF.

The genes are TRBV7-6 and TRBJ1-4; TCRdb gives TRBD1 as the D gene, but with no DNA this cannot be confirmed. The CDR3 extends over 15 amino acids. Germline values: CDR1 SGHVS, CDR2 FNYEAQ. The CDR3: CASSLQGGHNEKLFF.

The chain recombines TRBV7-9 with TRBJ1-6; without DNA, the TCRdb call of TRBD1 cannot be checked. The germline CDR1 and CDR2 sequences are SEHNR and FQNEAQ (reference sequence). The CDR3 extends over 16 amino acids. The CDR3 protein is CASSPTGRTIGSPLHF.

CDR3 amino acids: CASSLEGFWNEQYF. V and J are TRBV5-1 and TRBJ2-7. The CDR3 totals 14 residues. Germline V CDR1 and CDR2: SGHRS, YFSETQ.

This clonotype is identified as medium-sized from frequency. CDR3 amino acids: CSVYTGTSGIYEQYF. V usage is TRBV29-1 and J usage is TRBJ2-7; TCRdb picks TRBD2, but there is no DNA to check that call. In germline, CDR1 is SQVTM, CDR2 ANQGSEA. There are 15 residues in the CDR3.

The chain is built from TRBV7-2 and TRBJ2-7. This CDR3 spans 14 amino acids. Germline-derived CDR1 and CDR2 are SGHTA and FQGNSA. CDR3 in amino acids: CASSLEVGFYEQYF.

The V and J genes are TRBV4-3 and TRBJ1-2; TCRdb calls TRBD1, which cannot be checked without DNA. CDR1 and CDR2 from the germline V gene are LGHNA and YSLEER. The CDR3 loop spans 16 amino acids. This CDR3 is CASSQARQASNYGYTF.

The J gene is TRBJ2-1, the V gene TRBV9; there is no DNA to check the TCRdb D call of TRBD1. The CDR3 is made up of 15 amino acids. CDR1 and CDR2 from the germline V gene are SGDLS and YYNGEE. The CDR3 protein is CASSPGQGPYNEQFF. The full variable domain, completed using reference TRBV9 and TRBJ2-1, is DSGVTQTPKHLITATGQRVTLRCSPRSGDLSVYWYQQSLDQGLQFLIQYYNGEERAKGNILERFSAQQFPDLHSELNLSSLELGDSALYFCASSPGQGPYNEQFFGPGTRLTVL.

This CDR3 is CASSFPTGHYEQYF. The chain employs TRBV7-9 and TRBJ2-7; TCRdb's D gene call, TRBD1, goes unchecked for lack of DNA. This CDR3 is 14 amino acids long. CDR1 and CDR2 from the germline V gene are SEHNR and FQNEAQ (reference sequence). The full variable domain, completed using reference TRBV7-9 and TRBJ2-7, is DTGVSQNPRHKITKRGQNVTFRCDPISEHNRLYWYRQTLGQGPEFLTYFQNEAQLEKSRLLSDRFSAERPKGSFSTLEIQRTEQGDSAMYLCASSFPTGHYEQYFGPGTRLTVT.

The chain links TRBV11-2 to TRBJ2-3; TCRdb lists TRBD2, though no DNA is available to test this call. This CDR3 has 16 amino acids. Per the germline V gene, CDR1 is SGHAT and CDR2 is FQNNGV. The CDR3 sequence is CASSHERELYTDTQYF.

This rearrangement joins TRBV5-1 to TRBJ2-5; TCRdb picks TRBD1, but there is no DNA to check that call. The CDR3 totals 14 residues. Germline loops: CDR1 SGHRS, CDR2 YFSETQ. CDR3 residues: CASSNPTGMETQYF. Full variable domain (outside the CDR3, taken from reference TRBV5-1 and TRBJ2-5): KAGVTQTPRYLIKTRGQQVTLSCSPISGHRSVSWYQQTPGQGLQFLFEYFSETQRNKGNFPGRFSGRQFSNSRSEMNVSTLELGDSALYLCASSNPTGMETQYFGPGTRLLVL.

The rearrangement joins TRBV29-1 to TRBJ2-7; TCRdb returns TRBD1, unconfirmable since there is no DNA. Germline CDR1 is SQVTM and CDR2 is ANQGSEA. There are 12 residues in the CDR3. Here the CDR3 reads CSARTGGYEQYF.

This CDR3 is CSERHPGDNTDTQYF. This chain links TRBV29-1 with TRBJ2-3; TCRdb's assignment of TRBD1 cannot be checked, as there is no DNA. The CDR3 runs to 15 residues. Looked up from germline, CDR1 is SQVTM and CDR2 is ANQGSEA.

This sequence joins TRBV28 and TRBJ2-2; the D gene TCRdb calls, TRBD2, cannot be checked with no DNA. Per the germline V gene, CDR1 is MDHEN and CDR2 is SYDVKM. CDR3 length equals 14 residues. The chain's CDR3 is CAGSAGRDTGELFF.

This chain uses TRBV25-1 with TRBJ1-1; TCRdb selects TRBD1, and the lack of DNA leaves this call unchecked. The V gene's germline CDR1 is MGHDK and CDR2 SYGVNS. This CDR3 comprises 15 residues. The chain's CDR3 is CASSDGQGAGTEAFF.

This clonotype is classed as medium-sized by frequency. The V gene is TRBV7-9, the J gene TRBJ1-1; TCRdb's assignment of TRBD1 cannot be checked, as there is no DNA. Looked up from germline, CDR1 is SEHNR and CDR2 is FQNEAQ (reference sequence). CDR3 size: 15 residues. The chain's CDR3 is CASSLALGQVTEAFF.

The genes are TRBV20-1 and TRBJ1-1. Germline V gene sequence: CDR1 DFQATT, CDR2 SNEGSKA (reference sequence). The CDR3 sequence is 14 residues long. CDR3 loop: CSARDMEGFTEAFF.

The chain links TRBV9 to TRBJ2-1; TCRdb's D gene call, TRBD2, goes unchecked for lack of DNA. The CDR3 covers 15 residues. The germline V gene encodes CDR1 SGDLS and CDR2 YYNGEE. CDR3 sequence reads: CASSESGTSSNEQFF. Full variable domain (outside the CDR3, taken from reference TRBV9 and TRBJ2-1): DSGVTQTPKHLITATGQRVTLRCSPRSGDLSVYWYQQSLDQGLQFLIQYYNGEERAKGNILERFSAQQFPDLHSELNLSSLELGDSALYFCASSESGTSSNEQFFGPGTRLTVL.

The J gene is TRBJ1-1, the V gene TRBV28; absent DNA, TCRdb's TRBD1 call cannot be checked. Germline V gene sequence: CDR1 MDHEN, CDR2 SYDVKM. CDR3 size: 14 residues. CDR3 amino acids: CASSPGTGVGEAFF. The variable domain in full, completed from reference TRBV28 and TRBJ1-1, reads DVKVTQSSRYLVKRTGEKVFLECVQDMDHENMFWYRQDPGLGLRLIYFSYDVKMKEKGDIPEGYSVSREKKERFSLILESASTNQTSMYLCASSPGTGVGEAFFGQGTRLTVV.

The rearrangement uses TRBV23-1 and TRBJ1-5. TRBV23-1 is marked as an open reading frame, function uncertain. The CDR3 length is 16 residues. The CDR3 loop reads CASSQRAYRAPRSQHF.

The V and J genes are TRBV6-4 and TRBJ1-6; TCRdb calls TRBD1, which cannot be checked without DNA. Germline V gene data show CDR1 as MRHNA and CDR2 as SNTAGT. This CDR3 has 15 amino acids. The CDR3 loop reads CASGTAVPYNSPLHF.

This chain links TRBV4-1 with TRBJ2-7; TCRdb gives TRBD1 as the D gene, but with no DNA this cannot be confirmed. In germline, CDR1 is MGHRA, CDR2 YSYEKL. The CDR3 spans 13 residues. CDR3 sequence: CASSQDQGREQYF.

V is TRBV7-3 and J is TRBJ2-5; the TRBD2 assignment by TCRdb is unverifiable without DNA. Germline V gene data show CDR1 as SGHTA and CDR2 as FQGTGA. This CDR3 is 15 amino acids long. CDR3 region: CASSLRGTSGETQYF.

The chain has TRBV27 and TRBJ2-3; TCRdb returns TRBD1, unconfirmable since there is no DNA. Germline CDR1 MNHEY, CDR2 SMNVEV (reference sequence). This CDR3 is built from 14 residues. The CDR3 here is CASSPGHRTDTQYF.

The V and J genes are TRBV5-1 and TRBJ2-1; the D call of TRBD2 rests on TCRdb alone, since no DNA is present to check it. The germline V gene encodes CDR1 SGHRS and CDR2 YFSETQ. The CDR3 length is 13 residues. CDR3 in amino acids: CASRTSGSNEQFF.

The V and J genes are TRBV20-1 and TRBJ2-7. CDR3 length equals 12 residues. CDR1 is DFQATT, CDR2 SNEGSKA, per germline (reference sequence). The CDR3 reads CSARRGLYEQYF.

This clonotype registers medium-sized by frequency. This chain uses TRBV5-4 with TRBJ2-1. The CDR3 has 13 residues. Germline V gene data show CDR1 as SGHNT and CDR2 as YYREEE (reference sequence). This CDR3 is CASSLVGSNEQFF.